Sequencing of this T cell receptor beta chain was carried out in a study of Graves' ophthalmopathy and Graves' hyperthyroidism. Study-wide results and limits: This model predicted ophthalmopathy progression (sensitivity 70.59%, specificity about 72%).

This clonotype showed up many times. Its target is not known. If no ophthalmopathy appeared within 18 months of follow-up, hyperthyroidism was termed stable. Using RNA transcripts, the TCR beta CDR3 regions were amplified. HTBI-primed RT-PCR formed the first round, and a multiplex PCR formed the second. One entry per CDR3 protein, called by TCRdb with MiXCR from the multiplex PCR reads. The profile shows some 360,000 distinct CDR3 sequences, 17% of them singletons. CDR1 is MNHEY and CDR2 is SVGAGI in the germline V gene. The V and J ends lost 2 bases and 4 bases, in that order; junction bases with no gene match: 8. The CDR3 length is 15 residues.

The TCR comes from an adult woman with stable Graves' hyperthyroidism. The sample taken for sequencing was peripheral blood. The gene calls are TRBV6-5 and TRBJ2-7; 7 bases fit TRBD1. In DNA, the CDR3 is TGTGCCAGCAGTTACAAGTTGGACAGGTTGTACGAGCAGTACTTC. Protein: CASSYKLDRLYEQYF.